These 18 T cell receptor beta chains came from one sample sequenced in a study of regulatory T cells in long-lasting Graves disease. HTBI primers from iRepertoire and Arm-PCR of CDR3 regions yielded the TCR beta libraries. Each CDR3 protein is one row after TCRdb ran MiXCR on the multiplex PCR reads. This sample has 620,000 or so distinct CDR3 sequences; 15% to 20% occur once, and the top ten carry approximately 18%. The time point here: newly diagnosed GD, antithyroid drugs for less than 3 months. Construction of the TCR library relied on RNA isolated from PBMCs. The data also belong to a second study, concerning T cells in Graves' hyperthyroidism and ophthalmopathy.

The sample was peripheral blood mononuclear cells (PBMCs), taken at new diagnosis, from a patient treated with antithyroid drugs. The receptors shown here come from a woman in her twenties or thirties with Graves disease.

This clonotype showed up many times. This chain uses TRBV10-3 with TRBJ1-5; 9 positions agree with TRBD1. This CDR3 region has 16 residues. In germline, CDR1 is ENHRY, CDR2 SYGVKD. V shed 0 bases and J 6 bases; nucleotides not matched to a gene: 6. The CDR3 loop reads CAISESRGQGVQPQHF. CDR3 bases: TGTGCCATCAGTGAGTCGAGGGGACAGGGAGTTCAGCCCCAGCATTTT.

This clonotype was counted only a few times. This rearrangement joins TRBV14 to TRBJ1-1, with D perhaps matching TRBD1 (6 bases). V lost 1 base, J lost 10 bases, and 13 bases lay in between. Germline CDR1 and CDR2: SGHDN and FVKESK. The CDR3 covers 13 residues. CDR3 sequence (DNA): TGTGCCAGCAGCCAAGTACAGGGCTCTAGAGCTTTCTTT. This encodes CASSQVQGSRAFF.

Regarding this clonotype: A much larger clone lies one base from this, so it may be a read error. V usage is TRBV7-9 and J usage is TRBJ2-7; D may be TRBD2 (5 bases). The CDR3 extends over 14 amino acids. Germline V CDR1 and CDR2: SEHNR, FQNEAQ (reference sequence). V dropped 5 bases and J dropped 1 base, with 12 bases sitting between them. Here the CDR3 DNA reads TGTGCCAGCAGCAAGTGGGAGCAGTCCTACGAGCAGTACTTC. Its translation: CASSKWEQSYEQYF. The full variable domain, rest sourced from reference TRBV7-9 and TRBJ2-7, is DTGVSQNPRHKITKRGQNVTFRCDPISEHNRLYWYRQTLGQGPEFLTYFQNEAQLEKSRLLSDRFSAERPKGSFSTLEIQRTEQGDSAMYLCASSKWEQSYEQYFGPGTRLTVT.

At least ten counts were recorded for this clonotype. The J gene is TRBJ1-1, the V gene TRBV7-6; unclear D gene. From germline, CDR1 is SGHVS and CDR2 FNYEAQ. The CDR3 is 13 amino acids. Trimming pared 3 bases from V and 5 bases from J, leaving 10 bases between. This CDR3 reads CASSFGPGTEAFF. The CDR3 coding sequence is TGTGCCAGCAGCTTCGGTCCTGGGACTGAAGCTTTCTTT.

The chain has TRBV19 and TRBJ2-5, with 11 bases matching TRBD2. Germline V gene lookup returns CDR1 LNHDA and CDR2 SQIVND (reference sequence). V shed 2 bases, J shed 2 bases, and the junction held 13 bases outside the gene matches. The CDR3 totals 19 residues. CDR3 nucleotide sequence: TGTGCCAGTAGTATATCTCGGATAGCGGGAGGGATACAACAAGAGACCCAGTACTTC. This translates into CASSISRIAGGIQQETQYF.

The chain uses TRBV20-1 and TRBJ2-7; TRBD2 matches at 10 bases. CDR3 length: 15 amino acids. J lost 3 bases, V lost 6 bases, and 11 bases had no gene match. Germline V CDR1 and CDR2: DFQATT, SNEGSKA (reference sequence). CDR3 sequence: CSAVSRASGSYEQYF. CDR3 nucleotides: TGCAGTGCCGTGAGTCGGGCTAGCGGGAGCTACGAGCAGTACTTC.

This sequence joins TRBV19 and TRBJ2-3; 8 positions agree with TRBD1. The CDR3 runs to 14 residues. Unmatched junction bases numbered 6, after V lost 7 bases and J lost 3 bases. From germline, CDR1 is LNHDA and CDR2 SQIVND (reference sequence). DNA for the CDR3: TGTGCCAGTAATAGACAGGGGATAACAGATACGCAGTATTTT. This sequence encodes CASNRQGITDTQYF.

The chain couples TRBV12-3 or TRBV12-4 to TRBJ1-2; 9 nucleotides agree with TRBD1. CDR3 length: 14 amino acids. Trimming at V came to 6 bases and at J to 2 bases, leaving 4 bases not matched to a gene. This CDR3 reads CASSTGTGNYGYTF. In DNA form, the CDR3 reads TGTGCCAGCAGCACCGGGACAGGGAACTATGGCTACACCTTC.

Details on this clonotype: A much larger clone lies a single base off, so this may be a read error. This is likely a read error, given that the CDR3 carries no conserved phenylalanine or tryptophan at its end. The chain combines TRBV29-1 with TRBJ1-1; 9 bases match TRBD1. The CDR3 has 14 amino acids. Germline CDR1 reads SQVTM; CDR2 reads ANQGSEA. V lost 6 bases, J lost 11 bases, and 16 bases stayed unmatched. This chain's CDR3 is CSVTGGRQSQDAFL. CDR3 nucleotide sequence: TGCAGCGTAACAGGGGGCCGCCAAAGCCAAGATGCTTTCCTT.

This clonotype showed up many times. This rearrangement joins TRBV29-1 to TRBJ2-1; 7 positions match TRBD1. Germline-derived CDR1 and CDR2 are SQVTM and ANQGSEA. V lost 8 bases, J lost 0 bases, and 13 bases stayed unmatched. This CDR3 is built from 16 residues. The chain's CDR3 is CSFKGLGDSSYNEQFF. As DNA, the CDR3 is TGCAGCTTCAAGGGGTTAGGGGACAGCTCCTACAATGAGCAGTTCTTC.

In regard to this clonotype: With only one base between it and a far larger clone, this is likely a read error. The chain employs TRBV11-2 and TRBJ2-1, with 7 bases matching TRBD2. With V trimmed by 0 bases and J by 2 bases, 4 bases remained unmatched. Germline V gene sequence: CDR1 SGHAT, CDR2 FQNNGV. This CDR3 has 16 amino acids. The CDR3 protein is CASSLEAGFPYNEQFF. CDR3 in DNA: TGTGCCAGCAGCTTAGAAGCGGGATTCCCCTACAATGAGCAGTTCTTC. Variable domain in full (rest from reference TRBV11-2 and TRBJ2-1): EAGVAQSPRYKIIEKRQSVAFWCNPISGHATLYWYQQILGQGPKLLIQFQNNGVVDDSQLPKDRFSAERLKGVDSTLKIQPAKLEDSAVYLCASSLEAGFPYNEQFFGPGTRLTVL.

This sequence joins TRBV7-9 and TRBJ2-1, with 8 positions matching TRBD2. Germline V CDR1 and CDR2: SEHNR, FQNEAQ (reference sequence). The CDR3 runs to 14 residues. The V gene end was trimmed by 7 bases and the J gene end by 2 bases; junction bases not matched to a gene: 4. CDR3 DNA sequence: TGTGCCAGCATCGTGGGACTAGCCTACAATGAGCAGTTCTTC. It translates to CASIVGLAYNEQFF.

On this clonotype itself: One end of the junction fails to match germline, which may point to a read error. The rearrangement links TRBV24-1 to TRBJ1-5; 9 bases are a match to TRBD1. Germline V gene sequence: CDR1 KGHDR, CDR2 SFDVKD. This CDR3 has 14 amino acids. The CDR3: CVTSETGGGQPQHF. The CDR3 DNA follows: TGTGTCACCAGTGAAACAGGGGGCGGGCAGCCCCAGCATTTT.

The V gene is TRBV28, the J gene TRBJ1-3; D call uncertain. CDR3 size: 15 residues. The germline CDR1 and CDR2 sequences are MDHEN and SYDVKM. V was shortened by 6 bases and J by 4 bases, with 16 bases between the two germline ends. CDR3 in DNA: TGTGCCAGCAGCCCCACTAACAGCCTCGGAAACACCATATATTTT. Amino acid sequence: CASSPTNSLGNTIYF.

This sequence joins TRBV20-1 and TRBJ2-1, with D possibly TRBD1 on 5 matching bases. CDR1 DFQATT and CDR2 SNEGSKA come from the germline V gene (reference sequence). V gave up 0 bases and J gave up 9 bases, with 12 bases separating them. This CDR3 has 13 residues. CDR3 sequence (DNA): TGCAGTGCTAGAGAGGGGCCCTCTATTGAGCAGTTCTTC. Encoded protein: CSAREGPSIEQFF.

This clonotype was observed many times. This chain connects TRBV6-2 or TRBV6-3 to TRBJ2-2; no definite D call. Deletions cut 0 bases from V and 8 bases from J, with 10 bases between. The CDR3 covers 14 residues. Germline V lookup: CDR1 MNHEY, CDR2 SVGEGT. The CDR3, as DNA: TGTGCCAGCAGTTACTCGACGGCCTTGGGGGAGCTGTTTTTT. Amino acid sequence: CASSYSTALGELFF.

This clonotype was counted ten times or more. V gene TRBV28 combines with J gene TRBJ2-5; 10 nucleotides line up with TRBD1. Germline V gives CDR1 MDHEN, CDR2 SYDVKM. The CDR3 has 15 amino acids. With 2 bases clipped from V and 2 bases from J, the junction kept 2 bases outside the gene matches. The CDR3 nucleotides are TGTGCCAGCAGTTTACCGGGACAGGGGCAAGAGACCCAGTACTTC. Translating it yields CASSLPGQGQETQYF.

The genes are TRBV6-1 and TRBJ1-2; D possibly corresponds to TRBD1 (5 bases). From germline, CDR1 is MNHNS and CDR2 SASEGT. The ends were cut back, 8 bases at V and 8 bases at J, with 18 bases in the middle. The CDR3 is made up of 13 amino acids. CDR3 DNA: TGTGCCAGCGGGGCAGAGCGCTTTTACGGCTACACCTTC. It is translated as CASGAERFYGYTF.